This entry concerns a single T cell receptor (beta chain). Antigen: not known. These data originate in a study of OX40 agonist ivuxolimab in advanced cancers. Study information: Patients were dosed intravenously with ivuxolimab at 0.01 to 10 mg/kg every 2 weeks. From roughly 20 to 90 years was the age range, with a mean of around 56 years, and approximately 84% were male. Anti-PD-1, anti-PD-L1 or anti-CTLA-4 therapy given earlier was allowed, and 35% to 50% had some.

The germline V gene encodes CDR1 SGHVS and CDR2 FQNEAQ. The V gene end was trimmed by 5 bases and the J gene end by 1 base; junction bases not matched to a gene: 7. This CDR3 contains 15 residues. Regarding the study as a whole: Researchers report that CD8+ T cells had, on average, more expanded clones than CD4+.

Data came from immunoSEQ multiplex PCR; TCRdb stores just in-frame clones and leaves some out. The sample includes 55,000 to 80,000 clones, around 84% of them seen just once. The specimen comprised CD4+ or CD8+ T cells sorted from blood, sampled in a trial of the OX40 agonist ivuxolimab. The chain combines TRBV7-8 with TRBJ1-1; 7 bases line up with TRBD1. The sequence was collected from an adult with an advanced solid tumor such as melanoma, head and neck, liver or kidney cancer. The chain's CDR3 is CASSIQTGRNTEAFF. DNA of the CDR3: TGTGCCAGCAGCATCCAGACAGGGCGGAACACTGAAGCTTTCTTT.